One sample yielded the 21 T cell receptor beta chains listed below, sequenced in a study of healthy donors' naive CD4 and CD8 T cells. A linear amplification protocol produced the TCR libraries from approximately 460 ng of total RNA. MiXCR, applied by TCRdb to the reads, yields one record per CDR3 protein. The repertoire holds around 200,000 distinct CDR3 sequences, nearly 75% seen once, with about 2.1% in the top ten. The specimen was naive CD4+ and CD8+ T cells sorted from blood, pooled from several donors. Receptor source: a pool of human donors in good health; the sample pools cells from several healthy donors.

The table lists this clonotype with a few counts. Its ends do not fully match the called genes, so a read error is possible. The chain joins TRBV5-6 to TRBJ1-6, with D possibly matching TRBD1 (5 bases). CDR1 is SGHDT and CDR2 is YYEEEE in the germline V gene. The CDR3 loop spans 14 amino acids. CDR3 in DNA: TGTGCCAGCAGCCCTCCGGGGGATAATCCACCCCTCCACTTT. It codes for CASSPPGDNPPLHF. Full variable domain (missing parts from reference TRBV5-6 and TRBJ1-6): DAGVTQSPTHLIKTRGQQVTLRCSPKSGHDTVSWYQQALGQGPQFIFQYYEEEERQRGNFPDRFSGHQFPNYSSELNVNALLLGDSALYLCASSPPGDNPPLHFGNGTRLTVT.

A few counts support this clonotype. The CDR3 sequence is CASSFWDNSYEQYF. The CDR3 coding sequence is TGTGCCAGCAGCTTTTGGGACAATTCCTACGAGCAGTACTTC. This chain links TRBV5-5 with TRBJ2-7; tentative D call: TRBD1 (6 bases). CDR1 and CDR2 from the germline V gene are SGHKS and YYEKEE (reference sequence). The V gene lost 2 bases and the J gene lost 1 base, with 10 bases spanning the gap. The CDR3 length is 14 residues.

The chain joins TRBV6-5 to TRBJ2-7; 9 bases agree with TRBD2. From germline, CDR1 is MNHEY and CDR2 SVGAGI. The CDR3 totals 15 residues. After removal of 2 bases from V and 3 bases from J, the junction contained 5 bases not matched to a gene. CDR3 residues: CASSYVAGADYEQYF. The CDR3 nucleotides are TGTGCCAGCAGTTACGTAGCGGGGGCAGACTACGAGCAGTACTTC.

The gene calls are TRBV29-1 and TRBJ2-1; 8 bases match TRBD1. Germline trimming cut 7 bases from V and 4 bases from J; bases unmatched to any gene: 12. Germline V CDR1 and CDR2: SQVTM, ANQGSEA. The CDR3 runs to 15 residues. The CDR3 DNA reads TGCAGCGCGCGGGGCAGGGGGCCGGATTACAATGAGCAGTTCTTC. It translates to CSARGRGPDYNEQFF.

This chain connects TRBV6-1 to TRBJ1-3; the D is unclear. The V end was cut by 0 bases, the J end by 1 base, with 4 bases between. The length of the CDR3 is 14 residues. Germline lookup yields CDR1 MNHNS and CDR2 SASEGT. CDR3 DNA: TGTGCCAGCAGTGAAGCGCGGTCTGGAAACACCATATATTTT. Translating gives CASSEARSGNTIYF.

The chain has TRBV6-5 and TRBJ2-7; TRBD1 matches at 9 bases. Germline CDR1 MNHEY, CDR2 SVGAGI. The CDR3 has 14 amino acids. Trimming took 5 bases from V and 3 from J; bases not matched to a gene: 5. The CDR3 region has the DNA TGTGCCAGCAGTGTGAAGGGACAGGGCTACGAGCAGTACTTC. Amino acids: CASSVKGQGYEQYF.

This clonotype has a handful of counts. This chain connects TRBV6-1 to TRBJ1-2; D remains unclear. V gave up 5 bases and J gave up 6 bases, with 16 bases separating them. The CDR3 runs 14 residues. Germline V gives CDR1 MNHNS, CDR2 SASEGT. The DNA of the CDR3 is TGTGCCAGCAGTCCCCGACGGGCGGCGGATGGCTACACCTTC. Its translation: CASSPRRAADGYTF.

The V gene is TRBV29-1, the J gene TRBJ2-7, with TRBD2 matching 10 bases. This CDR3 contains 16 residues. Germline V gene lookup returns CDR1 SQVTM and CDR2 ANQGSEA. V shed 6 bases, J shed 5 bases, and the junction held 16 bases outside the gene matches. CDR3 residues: CSVAGASGSTPHEQYF. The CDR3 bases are TGCAGCGTCGCAGGGGCTAGCGGGAGTACGCCCCACGAGCAGTACTTC.

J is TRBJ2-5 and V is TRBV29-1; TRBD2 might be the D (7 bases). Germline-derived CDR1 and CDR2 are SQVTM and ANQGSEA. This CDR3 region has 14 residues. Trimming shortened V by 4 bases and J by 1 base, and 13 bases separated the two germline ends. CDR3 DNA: TGCAGCGTTGGATCGGGGGGCGGCCAAGAGACCCAGTACTTC. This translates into CSVGSGGGQETQYF.

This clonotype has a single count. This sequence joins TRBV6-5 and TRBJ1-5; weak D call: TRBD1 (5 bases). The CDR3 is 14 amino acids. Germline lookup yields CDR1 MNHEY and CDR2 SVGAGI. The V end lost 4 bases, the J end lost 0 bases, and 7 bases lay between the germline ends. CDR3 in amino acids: CASSWGNSNQPQHF. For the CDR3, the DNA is TGTGCCAGCAGTTGGGGCAATAGCAATCAGCCCCAGCATTTT.

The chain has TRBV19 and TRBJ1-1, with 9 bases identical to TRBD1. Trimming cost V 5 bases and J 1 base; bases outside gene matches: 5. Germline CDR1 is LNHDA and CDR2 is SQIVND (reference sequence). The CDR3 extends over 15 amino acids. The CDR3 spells CASSPWTGENTEAFF. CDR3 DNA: TGTGCCAGTAGTCCCTGGACAGGGGAGAACACTGAAGCTTTCTTT.

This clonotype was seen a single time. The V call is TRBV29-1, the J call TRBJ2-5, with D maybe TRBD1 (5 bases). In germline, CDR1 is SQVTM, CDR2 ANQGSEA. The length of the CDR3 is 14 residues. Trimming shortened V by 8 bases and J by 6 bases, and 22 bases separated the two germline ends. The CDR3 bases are TGCAGCACGACGGGCGTGGGGCTGGGAAAGACCCAGTACTTC. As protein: CSTTGVGLGKTQYF.

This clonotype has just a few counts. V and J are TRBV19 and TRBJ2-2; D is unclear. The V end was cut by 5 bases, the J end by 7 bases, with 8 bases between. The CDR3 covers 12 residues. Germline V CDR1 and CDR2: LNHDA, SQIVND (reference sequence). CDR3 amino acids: CASSLKGGELFF. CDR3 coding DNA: TGTGCCAGTAGTTTGAAGGGCGGGGAGCTGTTTTTT.

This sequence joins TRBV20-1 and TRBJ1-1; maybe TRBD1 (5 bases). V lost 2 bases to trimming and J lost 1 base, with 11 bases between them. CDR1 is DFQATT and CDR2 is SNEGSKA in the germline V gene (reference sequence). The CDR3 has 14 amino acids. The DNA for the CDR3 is TGCAGTGCTAGATCTCTGGACAAGAACACTGAAGCTTTCTTT. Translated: CSARSLDKNTEAFF.

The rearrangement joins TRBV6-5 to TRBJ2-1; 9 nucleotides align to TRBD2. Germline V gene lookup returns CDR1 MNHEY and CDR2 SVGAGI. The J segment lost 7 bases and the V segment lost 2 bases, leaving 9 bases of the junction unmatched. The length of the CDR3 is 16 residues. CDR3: CASSYVTSGLLNEQFF. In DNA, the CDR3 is TGTGCCAGCAGTTACGTGACTAGCGGACTCTTGAATGAGCAGTTCTTC.

The CDR3: CASGNRDGFGSNQPQHF. The CDR3 region has the DNA TGTGCCAGCGGTAACAGGGATGGATTCGGTAGCAATCAGCCCCAGCATTTT. This rearrangement joins TRBV27 to TRBJ1-5, with a weak D call TRBD1 (6 bases). Germline V gene sequence: CDR1 MNHEY, CDR2 SMNVEV (reference sequence). Trimming cost V 8 bases and J 0 bases, with 20 bases left between them. There are 17 residues in the CDR3.

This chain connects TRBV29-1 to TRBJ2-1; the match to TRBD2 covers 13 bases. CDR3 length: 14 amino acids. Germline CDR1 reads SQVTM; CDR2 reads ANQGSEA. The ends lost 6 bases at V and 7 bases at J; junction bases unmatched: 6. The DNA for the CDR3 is TGCAGCGTGGGACTAGCGGGGATTGTTAATGAGCAGTTCTTC. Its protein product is CSVGLAGIVNEQFF.

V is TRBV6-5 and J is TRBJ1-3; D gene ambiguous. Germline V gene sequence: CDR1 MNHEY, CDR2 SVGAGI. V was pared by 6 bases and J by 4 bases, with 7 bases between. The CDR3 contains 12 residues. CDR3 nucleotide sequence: TGTGCCAGCAGGGGAGCGGGAAACACCATATATTTT. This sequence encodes CASRGAGNTIYF.

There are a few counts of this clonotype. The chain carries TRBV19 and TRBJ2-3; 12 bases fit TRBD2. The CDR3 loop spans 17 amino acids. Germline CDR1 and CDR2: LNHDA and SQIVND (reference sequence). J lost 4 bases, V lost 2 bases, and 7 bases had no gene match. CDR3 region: CASSILRTSGASDTQYF. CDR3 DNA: TGTGCCAGTAGTATATTGCGGACTAGCGGGGCCTCAGATACGCAGTATTTT.

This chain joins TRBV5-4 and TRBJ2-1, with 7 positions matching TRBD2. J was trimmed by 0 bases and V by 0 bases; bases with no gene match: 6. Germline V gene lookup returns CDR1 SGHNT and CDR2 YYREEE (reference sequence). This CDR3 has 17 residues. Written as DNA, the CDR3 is TGTGCCAGCAGCTTGGTTGGGGGAGGGAACTCCTACAATGAGCAGTTCTTC. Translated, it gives CASSLVGGGNSYNEQFF.

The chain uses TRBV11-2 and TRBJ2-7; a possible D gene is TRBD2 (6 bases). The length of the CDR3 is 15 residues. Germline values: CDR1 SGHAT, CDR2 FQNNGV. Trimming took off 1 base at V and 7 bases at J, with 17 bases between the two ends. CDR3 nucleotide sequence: TGTGCCAGCAGCTTAGTTACTAGCCCAGGTGGGGAGCAGTACTTC. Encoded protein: CASSLVTSPGGEQYF.